A selection of T cell receptor beta chains follows, all from one sample in a study of blood T cell repertoires in COVID-19. Sequencing was performed with immunoSEQ multiplex PCR; in TCRdb, only in-frame clones are kept and a portion is missing. The repertoire includes fewer than 500,000 clones, over 75% of them detected once, and more than 0.9% sits in the top ten. The specimen was PBMCs or T cells enriched from blood (not recorded which). Receptor source: a woman in her twenties or thirties with acute COVID-19. CDR3s include the opening cysteine and the closing phenylalanine or tryptophan. The D gene is left open where the match is weak. The size field is filled for only some rows; it gives once, few, many or a size class.

d_call	clone_size	j_call	v_call	cdr3_length	cdr3_aa	cdr3_nt
TRBD1	NA	TRBJ1-4	TRBV7-2	16	CASSKDRGRGNEKLFF	TGTGCCAGCAGCAAGGACAGGGGGAGGGGGAATGAAAAACTGTTTTTT
NA	NA	TRBJ1-2	TRBV19	13	CASSGTFNYGYTF	TGTGCCAGTAGCGGGACATTTAACTATGGCTACACCTTC
TRBD1	NA	TRBJ2-2	TRBV7-9	15	CATPETGYNTGELFF	TGTGCCACTCCGGAGACAGGGTATAACACCGGGGAGCTGTTTTTT
TRBD1	NA	TRBJ1-4	TRBV12-5	14	CASGPRGQGEKLFF	TGTGCTAGTGGTCCCCGGGGCCAGGGGGAGAAACTGTTTTTT
NA	NA	TRBJ2-5	TRBV6-1	17	CASSEAGQKKGQETQYF	TGTGCCAGCAGTGAAGCCGGACAAAAGAAGGGGCAGGAGACCCAGTACTTC
TRBD1	NA	TRBJ1-5	TRBV10-3	14	CATRTGDRNQPQHF	TGTGCCACCCGCACAGGGGACCGCAATCAGCCCCAGCATTTT
NA	NA	TRBJ1-1	TRBV25-1	13	CASSLPLGGEAFF	TGTGCCAGCAGTCTCCCTCTGGGGGGTGAAGCTTTCTTT
NA	NA	TRBJ1-5	TRBV21-1	19	CASSKVLGGVGNSNQPQHF	TGTGCCAGCAGCAAAGTTTTAGGGGGTGTGGGGAATAGCAATCAGCCCCAGCATTTT
TRBD1	once	TRBJ1-5	TRBV2	16	CASREDPGQGYQPQHF	TGTGCCAGCAGAGAAGATCCGGGACAGGGATATCAGCCCCAGCATTTT
TRBD1	NA	TRBJ2-7	TRBV6-2/TRBV6-3	15	CASSSGTGGIYEQYF	TGTGCCAGCAGCTCCGGGACAGGGGGCATCTACGAGCAGTACTTC
TRBD1	NA	TRBJ1-5	TRBV18	13	CASSLTGDQPQHF	TGTGCCAGCTCACTTACAGGGGATCAGCCCCAGCATTTT
TRBD1	few	TRBJ1-4	TRBV2	15	CASNSERDRVEKLFF	TGTGCCAGCAATAGCGAGAGGGACAGGGTGGAAAAACTGTTTTTT
TRBD1	once	TRBJ2-1	TRBV29-1	12	CSLRDRVGEQFF	TGCAGCCTCCGGGACAGGGTAGGTGAGCAGTTCTTC
NA	NA	TRBJ1-1	TRBV9	13	CASSVGSYTEAFF	TGTGCCAGCAGCGTAGGCAGTTACACTGAAGCTTTCTTT
NA	NA	TRBJ1-2	TRBV27	14	CASSLSAGGAGYTF	TGTGCCAGCAGTTTATCAGCGGGGGGGGCTGGCTACACCTTC
NA	NA	TRBJ1-2	TRBV3-1/TRBV3-2	14	CASSQDWTARGYTF	TGTGCCAGCAGCCAAGACTGGACAGCCCGAGGCTACACCTTC
TRBD2	NA	TRBJ2-3	TRBV10-3	17	CAISESGTSGSTDTQYF	TGTGCCATCAGTGAGTCGGGGACTAGCGGAAGCACAGATACGCAGTATTTT
NA	NA	TRBJ2-1	TRBV12-3/TRBV12-4	13	CASSFPGWNEQFF	TGTGCCAGCAGTTTCCCGGGTTGGAATGAGCAGTTCTTC
NA	NA	TRBJ2-5	TRBV3-1/TRBV3-2	16	CASSQDVLTEWETQYF	TGTGCCAGCAGCCAAGATGTCCTCACGGAGTGGGAGACCCAGTACTTC
TRBD1	NA	TRBJ2-7	TRBV5-5	16	CASSLHPGQGFYEQYF	TGTGCCAGCAGCTTGCACCCGGGACAGGGGTTCTACGAGCAGTACTTC
NA	NA	TRBJ2-7	TRBV20-1	11	CSASNPSEQYF	TGCAGTGCTAGCAATCCTAGTGAGCAGTACTTC
TRBD2	NA	TRBJ2-3	TRBV7-9	19	CASSPRGGDPPARVDTQYF	TGTGCCAGCAGCCCACGGGGGGGCGACCCACCCGCTAGGGTAGATACGCAGTATTTT
TRBD1	once	TRBJ1-2	TRBV24-1	14	CATSARGTAYGYTF	TGTGCCACCAGTGCCAGGGGGACAGCCTATGGCTACACCTTC
NA	once	TRBJ2-7	TRBV7-2	14	CASSLAGRAYEQYF	TGTGCCAGCAGCTTAGCGGGGCGAGCCTACGAGCAGTACTTC
TRBD1	NA	TRBJ2-3	TRBV5-1	14	CASSEGASTDTQYF	TGCGCCAGCAGCGAGGGGGCTAGCACAGATACGCAGTATTTT